Here is one T cell receptor beta chain with its context. A universal primer binding site was introduced by template switching. The final cDNA contained unique molecular identifiers. MiXCR, applied by TCRdb to the 5' RACE reads, yields one record per CDR3 protein. The sample carries hundreds of thousands of distinct CDR3 sequences, about 18% recorded once. The data derive from a study of identical twins. These data also featured in a second study, about T cells expressing NK-cell markers. As that study records: Seven HCMV-seropositive donors and one seronegative donor made up the eight sequenced donors.

The sequence was obtained from a woman under 30 in good health. The sample taken for sequencing was PBMCs.

The CDR3 loop is CASSFSNTDTQYF. DNA of the CDR3: TGCGCCAGCAGCTTTTCGAACACAGATACGCAGTATTTT. This chain connects TRBV5-1 to TRBJ2-3; D is uncertain. The CDR3 has 13 residues. Deletions cut 2 bases from V and 2 bases from J, with 6 bases between. In germline, CDR1 is SGHRS, CDR2 YFSETQ.